This T cell receptor (beta chain) was identified during a study of T-cell reconstitution after alpha-beta-depleted transplantation in children. A library of TCRbeta sequences, prepared with unique molecular identifiers, was generated. MiXCR, run by TCRdb on the PCR reads, gives a single entry per CDR3 protein. The repertoire has roughly 200,000 distinct CDR3 sequences, roughly 7.5% of them found once; the top ten carry over 2.5%. The V end lost 5 bases, the J end lost 5 bases, and 14 bases lay between the germline ends. This CDR3 is built from 14 residues. Germline assignment: CDR1 SGHVS and CDR2 FQNEAQ.

The V gene is TRBV7-8, the J gene TRBJ2-3; TRBD2 might be the D (6 bases). Sample: PBMCs from the stem cell graft donor, taken from the stem cell graft. The source is a human donor who donated a stem cell graft to a child with Wiskott-Aldrich syndrome. CDR3 coding DNA: TGTGCCAGCAGCACCGGGACTTTTCTAGATACGCAGTATTTT. Amino acids: CASSTGTFLDTQYF.